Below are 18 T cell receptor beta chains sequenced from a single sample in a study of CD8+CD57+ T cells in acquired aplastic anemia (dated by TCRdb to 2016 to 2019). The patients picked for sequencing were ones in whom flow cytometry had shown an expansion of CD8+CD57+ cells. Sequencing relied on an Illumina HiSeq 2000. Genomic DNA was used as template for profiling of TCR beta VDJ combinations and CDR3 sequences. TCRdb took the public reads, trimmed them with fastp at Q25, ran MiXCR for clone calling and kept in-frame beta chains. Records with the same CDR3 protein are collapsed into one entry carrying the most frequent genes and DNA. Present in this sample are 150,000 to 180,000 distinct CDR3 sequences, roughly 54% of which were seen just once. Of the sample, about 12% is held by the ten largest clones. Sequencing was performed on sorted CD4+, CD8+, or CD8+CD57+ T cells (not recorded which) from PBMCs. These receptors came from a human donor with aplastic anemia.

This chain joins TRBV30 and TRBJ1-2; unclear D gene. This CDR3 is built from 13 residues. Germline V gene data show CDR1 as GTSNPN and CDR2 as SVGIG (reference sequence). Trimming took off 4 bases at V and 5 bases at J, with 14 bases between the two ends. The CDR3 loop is CAWIAPGPYGYTF. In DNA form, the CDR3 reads TGTGCCTGGATTGCCCCCGGGCCGTATGGCTACACCTTC.

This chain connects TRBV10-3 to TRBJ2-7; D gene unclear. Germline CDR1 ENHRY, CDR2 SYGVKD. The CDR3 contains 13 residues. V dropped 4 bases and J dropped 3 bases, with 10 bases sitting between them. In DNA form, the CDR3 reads TGTGCCATCAGTGGTGGAATAGACTACGAGCAGTACTTC. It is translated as CAISGGIDYEQYF.

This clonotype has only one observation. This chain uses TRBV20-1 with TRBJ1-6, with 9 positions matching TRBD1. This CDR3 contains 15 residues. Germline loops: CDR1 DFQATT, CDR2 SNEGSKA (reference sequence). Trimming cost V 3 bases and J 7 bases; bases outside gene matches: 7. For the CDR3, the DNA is TGCAGTGCTAGGGGCGCGGGACAGGGCAATTCACCCCTCCACTTT. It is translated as CSARGAGQGNSPLHF.

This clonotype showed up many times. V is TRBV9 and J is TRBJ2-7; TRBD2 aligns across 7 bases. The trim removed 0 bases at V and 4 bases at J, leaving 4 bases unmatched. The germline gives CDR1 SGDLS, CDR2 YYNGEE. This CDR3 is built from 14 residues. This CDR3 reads CASSVDWGGYEQYF. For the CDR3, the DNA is TGTGCCAGCAGCGTAGATTGGGGGGGGTACGAGCAGTACTTC. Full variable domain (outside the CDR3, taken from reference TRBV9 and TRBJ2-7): DSGVTQTPKHLITATGQRVTLRCSPRSGDLSVYWYQQSLDQGLQFLIQYYNGEERAKGNILERFSAQQFPDLHSELNLSSLELGDSALYFCASSVDWGGYEQYFGPGTRLTVT.

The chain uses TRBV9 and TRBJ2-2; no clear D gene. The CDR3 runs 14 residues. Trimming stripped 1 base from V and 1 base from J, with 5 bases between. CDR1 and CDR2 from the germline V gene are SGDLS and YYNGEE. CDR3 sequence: CASSVHQNTGELFF. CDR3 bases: TGTGCCAGCAGCGTACACCAGAACACCGGGGAGCTGTTTTTT.

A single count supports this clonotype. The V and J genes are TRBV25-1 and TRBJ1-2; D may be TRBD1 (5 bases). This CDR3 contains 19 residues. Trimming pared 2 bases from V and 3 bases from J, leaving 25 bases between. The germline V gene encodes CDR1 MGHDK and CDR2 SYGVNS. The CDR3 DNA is TGTGCCAGCAGTGAAGGGGGTGCTGAAGAGGGGCTTTTTTACTATGGCTACACCTTC. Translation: CASSEGGAEEGLFYYGYTF.

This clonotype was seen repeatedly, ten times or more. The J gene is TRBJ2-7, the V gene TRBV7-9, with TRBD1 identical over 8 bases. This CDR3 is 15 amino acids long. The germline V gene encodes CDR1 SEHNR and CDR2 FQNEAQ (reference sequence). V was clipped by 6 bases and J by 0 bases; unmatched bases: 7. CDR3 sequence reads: CASSSTGGDSYEQYF. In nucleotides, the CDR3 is TGTGCCAGCAGTTCAACAGGGGGAGACTCCTACGAGCAGTACTTC.

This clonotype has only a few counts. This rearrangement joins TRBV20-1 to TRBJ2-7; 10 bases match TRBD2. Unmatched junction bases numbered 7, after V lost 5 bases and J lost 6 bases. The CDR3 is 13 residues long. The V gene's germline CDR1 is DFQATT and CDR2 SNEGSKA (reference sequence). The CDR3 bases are TGCAGTGCTCCGCTAGCGGGAGAGCGCGAGCAGTACTTC. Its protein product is CSAPLAGEREQYF.

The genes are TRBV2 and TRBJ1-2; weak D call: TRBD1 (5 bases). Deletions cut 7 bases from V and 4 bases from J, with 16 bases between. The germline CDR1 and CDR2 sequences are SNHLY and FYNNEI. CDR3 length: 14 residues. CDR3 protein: CASTLMRGSYGYTF. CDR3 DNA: TGTGCCAGCACCCTGATGAGGGGCTCCTATGGCTACACCTTC.

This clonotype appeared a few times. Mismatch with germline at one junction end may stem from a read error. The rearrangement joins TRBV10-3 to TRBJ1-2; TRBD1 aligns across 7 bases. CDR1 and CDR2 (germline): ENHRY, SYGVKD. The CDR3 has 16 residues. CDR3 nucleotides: TGTGCCAGCAGTTCAACAAGGACAGGTTTTCCCTATGGCTACACCTTC. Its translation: CASSSTRTGFPYGYTF.

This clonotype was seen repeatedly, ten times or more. CDR3 sequence: CASSYREGLNTEAFF. CDR3 nucleotide sequence: TGTGCCAGCAGTTATCGGGAGGGACTGAACACTGAAGCTTTCTTT. The V call is TRBV6-5, the J call TRBJ1-1, with D possibly matching TRBD1 (5 bases). The germline V gene has CDR1 MNHEY and CDR2 SVGAGI. The CDR3 contains 15 residues. V lost 3 bases and J lost 0, with 11 bases in between.

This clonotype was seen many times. The DNA for the CDR3 is TGCAGTGCTAGAACCTCAATTCTAGCGGGACAGCAAGAGACCCAGTACTTC. Protein: CSARTSILAGQQETQYF. The V and J genes are TRBV20-1 and TRBJ2-5, with 9 bases matching TRBD2. Germline V CDR1 and CDR2: DFQATT, SNEGSKA (reference sequence). J was trimmed by 2 bases and V by 2 bases; bases with no gene match: 12. This CDR3 is built from 17 residues.

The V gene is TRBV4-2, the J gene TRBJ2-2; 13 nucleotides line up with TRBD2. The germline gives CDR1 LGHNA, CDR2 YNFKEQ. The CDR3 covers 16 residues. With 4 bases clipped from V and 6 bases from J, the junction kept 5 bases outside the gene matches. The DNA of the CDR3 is TGTGCCAGCAGCCGAGGCGGACTAGCGGGAGCCGGGGAGCTGTTTTTT. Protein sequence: CASSRGGLAGAGELFF.

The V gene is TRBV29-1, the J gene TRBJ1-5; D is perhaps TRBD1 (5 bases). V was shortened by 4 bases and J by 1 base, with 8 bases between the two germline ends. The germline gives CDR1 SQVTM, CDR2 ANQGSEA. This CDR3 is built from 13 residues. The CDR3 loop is CSVARDSNQPQHF. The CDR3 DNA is TGCAGCGTTGCCCGGGACAGCAATCAGCCCCAGCATTTT. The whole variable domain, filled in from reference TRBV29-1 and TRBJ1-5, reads SAVISQKPSRDICQRGTSLTIQCQVDSQVTMMFWYRQQPGQSLTLIATANQGSEATYESGFVIDKFPISRPNLTFSTLTVSNMSPEDSSIYLCSVARDSNQPQHFGDGTRLSIL.

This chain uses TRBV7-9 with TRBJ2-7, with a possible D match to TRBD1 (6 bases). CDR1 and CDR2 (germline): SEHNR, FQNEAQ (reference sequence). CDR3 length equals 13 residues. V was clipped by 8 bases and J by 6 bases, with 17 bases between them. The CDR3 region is CASEGDTAGEQYF. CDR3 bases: TGTGCCAGCGAGGGGGACACGGCGGGCGAGCAGTACTTC.

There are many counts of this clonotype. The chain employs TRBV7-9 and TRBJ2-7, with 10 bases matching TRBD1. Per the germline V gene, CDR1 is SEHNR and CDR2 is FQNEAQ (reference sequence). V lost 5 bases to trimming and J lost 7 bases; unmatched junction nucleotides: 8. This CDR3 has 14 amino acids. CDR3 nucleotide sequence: TGTGCCAGCAGCGCGGGGGACAGGGGTGGGGAGCAGTACTTC. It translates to CASSAGDRGGEQYF.

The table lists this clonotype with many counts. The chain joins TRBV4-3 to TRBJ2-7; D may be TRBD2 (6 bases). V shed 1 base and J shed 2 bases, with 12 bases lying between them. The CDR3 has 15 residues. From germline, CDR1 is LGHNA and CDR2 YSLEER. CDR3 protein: CASSQGGDSTYEQYF. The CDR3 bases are TGCGCCAGCAGCCAAGGGGGGGACTCCACCTACGAGCAGTACTTC.

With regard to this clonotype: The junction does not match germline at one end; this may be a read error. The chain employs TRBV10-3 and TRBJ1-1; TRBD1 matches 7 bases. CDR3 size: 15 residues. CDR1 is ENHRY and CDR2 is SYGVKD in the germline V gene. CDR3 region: CVISEDQGVGTEAFF. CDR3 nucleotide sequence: TGTGTCATCAGTGAGGATCAGGGGGTGGGGACTGAAGCCTTCTTT.